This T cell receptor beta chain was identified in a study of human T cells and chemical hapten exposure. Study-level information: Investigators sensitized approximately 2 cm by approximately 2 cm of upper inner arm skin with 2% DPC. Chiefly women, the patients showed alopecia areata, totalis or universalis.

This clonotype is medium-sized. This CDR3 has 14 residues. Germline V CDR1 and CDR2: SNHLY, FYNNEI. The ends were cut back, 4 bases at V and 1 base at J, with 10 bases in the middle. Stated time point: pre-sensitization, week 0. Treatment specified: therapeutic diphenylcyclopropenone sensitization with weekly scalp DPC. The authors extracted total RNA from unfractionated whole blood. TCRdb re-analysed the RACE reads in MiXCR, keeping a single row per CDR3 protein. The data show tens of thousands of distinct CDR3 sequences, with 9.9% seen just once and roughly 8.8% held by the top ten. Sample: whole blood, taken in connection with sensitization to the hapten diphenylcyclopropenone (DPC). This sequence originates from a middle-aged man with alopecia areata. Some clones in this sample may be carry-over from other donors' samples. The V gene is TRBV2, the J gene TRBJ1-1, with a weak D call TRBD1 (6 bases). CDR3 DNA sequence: TGTGCCAGCAGTGGATCGACAGGGAACACTGAAGCTTTCTTT. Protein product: CASSGSTGNTEAFF.